A selection of T cell receptor beta chains follows, all from one sample in a study of shared clonotypes between healthy human individuals. Clones were sequenced by immunoSEQ multiplex PCR, and TCRdb holds only the in-frame ones, with some missing. The sample contains 950,000 to 1,300,000 clones, about 77% of which appear only once. The sequenced sample consisted of memory CD4+ T cells sorted from blood. These receptor sequences come from a young man in good health. CDR3s include the opening cysteine and the closing phenylalanine or tryptophan. The D gene is left open where the match is weak. A clone size is listed for some rows: how often the clone was seen (once, few, many), or a class if it is expanded.

CDR3 DNA: TGCGCCAGCAGCTTGGATCGACCCACGCTCTTCCCTAATGAAAAACTGTTTTTT
CDR3 protein: CASSLDRPTLFPNEKLFF
J gene: TRBJ1-4
V gene: TRBV5-1
D gene: NA
clone size: NA

CDR3 DNA: TGCAGTGCTCAGGTCGTGGATACGCAGTATTTT
CDR3 protein: CSAQVVDTQYF
J gene: TRBJ2-3
V gene: TRBV20-1
D gene: NA
clone size: NA

CDR3 DNA: TGTGCCAGCAGTGCTAGCGGTGAAAATGAGCAGTTCTTC
CDR3 protein: CASSASGENEQFF
J gene: TRBJ2-1
V gene: TRBV2
D gene: TRBD2
clone size: NA

CDR3 DNA: TGTGCCAGTAGTATCTCATCGGTCGCGTTATACGAGCAGTACTTC
CDR3 protein: CASSISSVALYEQYF
J gene: TRBJ2-7
V gene: TRBV19
D gene: NA
clone size: once

CDR3 DNA: TGTGCCAGCAGCTGGAACGGACAGGGGGGCTATGGCTACACCTTC
CDR3 protein: CASSWNGQGGYGYTF
J gene: TRBJ1-2
V gene: TRBV5-5
D gene: TRBD1
clone size: NA

CDR3 DNA: TGTGCCAGCAGTTCCACAGGTGGGCCCACTGAAGCTTTCTTT
CDR3 protein: CASSSTGGPTEAFF
J gene: TRBJ1-1
V gene: TRBV7-9
D gene: NA
clone size: NA

CDR3 DNA: TGTGCCAGCTTCCCGGGACAGGGGTACGAGCAGTACTTC
CDR3 protein: CASFPGQGYEQYF
J gene: TRBJ2-7
V gene: TRBV18
D gene: TRBD1
clone size: few

CDR3 DNA: TGTGCCAGAAGAATCGCCGGGACAGAGAACGCAGATACGCAGTATTTT
CDR3 protein: CARRIAGTENADTQYF
J gene: TRBJ2-3
V gene: TRBV5-3
D gene: TRBD1
clone size: NA

CDR3 DNA: TGTGCCACCAAGAGTGTAACTAATGAAAAACTGTTTTTT
CDR3 protein: CATKSVTNEKLFF
J gene: TRBJ1-4
V gene: TRBV18
D gene: NA
clone size: NA

CDR3 DNA: TGTGCCATCAGTGATGTGGGAAAATTGCAAGAGACCCAGTACTTC
CDR3 protein: CAISDVGKLQETQYF
J gene: TRBJ2-5
V gene: TRBV10-3
D gene: NA
clone size: NA

CDR3 DNA: TGTGCCAGCAGCCCAGACCGCTTCTTCTCGGGTTCTGGAAACACCATATATTTT
CDR3 protein: CASSPDRFFSGSGNTIYF
J gene: TRBJ1-3
V gene: TRBV7-8
D gene: NA
clone size: NA

CDR3 DNA: TGTGCCAGCAGCTCGGACGGTAGTAGGGGAGAGACCCAGTACTTC
CDR3 protein: CASSSDGSRGETQYF
J gene: TRBJ2-5
V gene: TRBV11-2
D gene: NA
clone size: NA

CDR3 DNA: TGTGCCAGCACTGGGGCGGTGAACACTGAAGCTTTCTTT
CDR3 protein: CASTGAVNTEAFF
J gene: TRBJ1-1
V gene: TRBV18
D gene: NA
clone size: NA

CDR3 DNA: TGTGCCAGCAGCACTAGCGGGAGTAATGATGAGCAGTTCTTC
CDR3 protein: CASSTSGSNDEQFF
J gene: TRBJ2-1
V gene: TRBV25-1
D gene: TRBD2
clone size: many

CDR3 DNA: TGTGCCAGCAGCTGGGGGGGAATTGAAACTGAAGCTTTCTTT
CDR3 protein: CASSWGGIETEAFF
J gene: TRBJ1-1
V gene: TRBV7-2
D gene: NA
clone size: few

CDR3 DNA: TGTGCCAGCATCGCCACAGGGAACGGGCTGAGCAATTCACCCCTCCACTTT
CDR3 protein: CASIATGNGLSNSPLHF
J gene: TRBJ1-6
V gene: TRBV5-6
D gene: NA
clone size: NA

CDR3 DNA: TGTGCCAGCAGCACAGAGCGCGGGTACGAGCAGTACTTC
CDR3 protein: CASSTERGYEQYF
J gene: TRBJ2-7
V gene: TRBV6-6
D gene: NA
clone size: NA

CDR3 DNA: TGTGCCAGCAGCGAAGGACAGGGGGCGCCAACTGAAGCTTTCTTT
CDR3 protein: CASSEGQGAPTEAFF
J gene: TRBJ1-1
V gene: TRBV11-3
D gene: TRBD1
clone size: few

CDR3 DNA: TGTGCCAGCAGCGGGGGAGCGGGTTCAGATACGCAGTATTTT
CDR3 protein: CASSGGAGSDTQYF
J gene: TRBJ2-3
V gene: TRBV9
D gene: NA
clone size: NA

CDR3 DNA: TGTGCCAGCAGCCACCCCGGGGGGCCGCAAAAAAACACGGGTACGCAGTATTTT
CDR3 protein: CASSHPGGPQKNTGTQYF
J gene: TRBJ2-3
V gene: TRBV9
D gene: NA
clone size: NA

CDR3 DNA: TGTGCCACCAGCAGAGATCACAGGGATGAAGCTTTCTTT
CDR3 protein: CATSRDHRDEAFF
J gene: TRBJ1-1
V gene: TRBV15
D gene: NA
clone size: NA

CDR3 DNA: TGTGCCAGTCGACAGGGGGCTGGGGAGCAGTACTTC
CDR3 protein: CASRQGAGEQYF
J gene: TRBJ2-7
V gene: TRBV6-5
D gene: TRBD1
clone size: NA

CDR3 DNA: TGTGCCAGCAGTTTAACCGGTCGGGATACGCAGTATTTT
CDR3 protein: CASSLTGRDTQYF
J gene: TRBJ2-3
V gene: TRBV28
D gene: NA
clone size: NA

CDR3 DNA: TGTGCCAGCAGGCCTGTGGGTAGGAATTCACCCCTCCACTTT
CDR3 protein: CASRPVGRNSPLHF
J gene: TRBJ1-6
V gene: TRBV6-6
D gene: NA
clone size: NA

CDR3 DNA: TGTGCCAGCAGCTTAGGATCGACAGGGACCTACGAGCAGTACTTC
CDR3 protein: CASSLGSTGTYEQYF
J gene: TRBJ2-7
V gene: TRBV7-2
D gene: TRBD1
clone size: NA

CDR3 DNA: TGTGCCAGTGGGGTGGCGAAGAGCGGCTACACCTTC
CDR3 protein: CASGVAKSGYTF
J gene: TRBJ1-2
V gene: TRBV28
D gene: NA
clone size: NA

CDR3 DNA: TGTGCCAGCAGTTTATATCGTAGCTCCTATAATTCACCCCTCCACTTT
CDR3 protein: CASSLYRSSYNSPLHF
J gene: TRBJ1-6
V gene: TRBV27
D gene: NA
clone size: NA

CDR3 DNA: TGTGCCAGCACCCGGGACCCGGGGACCCAGTACTTC
CDR3 protein: CASTRDPGTQYF
J gene: TRBJ2-5
V gene: TRBV6-1
D gene: NA
clone size: NA

CDR3 DNA: TGCGCCAGCACAGGGGCTGGGGCCAACGTCCTGACTTTC
CDR3 protein: CASTGAGANVLTF
J gene: TRBJ2-6
V gene: TRBV5-1
D gene: NA
clone size: NA

CDR3 DNA: TGTGCCAGCTCACCAGGGACTAGCGGATTCACAGATACGCAGTATTTT
CDR3 protein: CASSPGTSGFTDTQYF
J gene: TRBJ2-3
V gene: TRBV18
D gene: TRBD2
clone size: NA

CDR3 DNA: TGTGCCAGCAGCTCCGGACAGGGATGGACTGAAGCTTTCTTT
CDR3 protein: CASSSGQGWTEAFF
J gene: TRBJ1-1
V gene: TRBV5-6
D gene: TRBD1
clone size: NA

CDR3 DNA: TGTGCCAGCAGCTTTTCCAGGGAAGCGTCTAACTATGGCTACACCTTC
CDR3 protein: CASSFSREASNYGYTF
J gene: TRBJ1-2
V gene: TRBV13
D gene: NA
clone size: NA

CDR3 DNA: TGTGCCAGCTCACGGGGGGGGCCTAGTCTCAACTATGGCTACACCTTC
CDR3 protein: CASSRGGPSLNYGYTF
J gene: TRBJ1-2
V gene: TRBV18
D gene: NA
clone size: NA

CDR3 DNA: TGTGCCAGCTCACCCCCTGGACTAGCCGGCGAGCAGTACTTC
CDR3 protein: CASSPPGLAGEQYF
J gene: TRBJ2-7
V gene: TRBV18
D gene: TRBD2
clone size: NA

CDR3 DNA: TGTGCCAGTTTGACTAGCGGAGGAGAGACCCAGTACTTC
CDR3 protein: CASLTSGGETQYF
J gene: TRBJ2-5
V gene: TRBV6-1
D gene: TRBD2
clone size: NA

CDR3 DNA: TGCGCCAGCAGCTGGGCGATCGGCGCCGGGGAGCTGTTTTTT
CDR3 protein: CASSWAIGAGELFF
J gene: TRBJ2-2
V gene: TRBV5-1
D gene: NA
clone size: NA

CDR3 DNA: TGTGCCAGCAGGGGACTAGCGGGGTTGGAGACCCAGTACTTC
CDR3 protein: CASRGLAGLETQYF
J gene: TRBJ2-5
V gene: TRBV6-5
D gene: TRBD2
clone size: NA

CDR3 DNA: TGTGCCAGCAGCTCGGGGGTAGGAGAGACCCAGTACTTC
CDR3 protein: CASSSGVGETQYF
J gene: TRBJ2-5
V gene: TRBV11-2
D gene: NA
clone size: NA

CDR3 DNA: TGTGCCAGCAGCGTAGTAGTCGGGGTTACTGAAGCTTTCTTT
CDR3 protein: CASSVVVGVTEAFF
J gene: TRBJ1-1
V gene: TRBV9
D gene: NA
clone size: NA

CDR3 DNA: TGTGCCAGCAGAACAGGGGGTACGAGCAATCAGCCCCAGCATTTT
CDR3 protein: CASRTGGTSNQPQHF
J gene: TRBJ1-5
V gene: TRBV2
D gene: TRBD1
clone size: NA

CDR3 DNA: TGTGCCAGCAGTCTTGACAGGTCGGATGGCTACACCTTC
CDR3 protein: CASSLDRSDGYTF
J gene: TRBJ1-2
V gene: TRBV28
D gene: NA
clone size: NA

CDR3 DNA: TGTGCCAGCAGCGCGACGGGACTTCTTACCGGGGAGCTGTTTTTT
CDR3 protein: CASSATGLLTGELFF
J gene: TRBJ2-2
V gene: TRBV7-2
D gene: NA
clone size: NA

CDR3 DNA: TGTGCCAGCTCACCTTCAGGGGCCGGGGAGCTGTTTTTT
CDR3 protein: CASSPSGAGELFF
J gene: TRBJ2-2
V gene: TRBV18
D gene: NA
clone size: NA

CDR3 DNA: TGTGCCAGCTCACCAACACTTCCGGGACAGGAAAATGAAAAACTGTTTTTT
CDR3 protein: CASSPTLPGQENEKLFF
J gene: TRBJ1-4
V gene: TRBV18
D gene: TRBD1
clone size: NA

CDR3 DNA: TGCGCCAGCAGCTTGGACTCTGGGGCCAACGTCCTGACTTTC
CDR3 protein: CASSLDSGANVLTF
J gene: TRBJ2-6
V gene: TRBV5-1
D gene: NA
clone size: NA